The 7 T cell receptor beta chains in this list originate from one sample, sequenced in a study of blood T cell repertoires in COVID-19. Clones were read by immunoSEQ multiplex PCR, and TCRdb kept only the in-frame ones, dropping some. Of around 100,000 clones listed, about 90% were seen once; the top ten hold about 18%. The sequenced sample was peripheral blood. The receptors shown here come from a man aged 50-60 years with acute or convalescent COVID-19.

V gene TRBV20-1 combines with J gene TRBJ1-5; 7 bases map to TRBD1. Per germline, CDR1 DFQATT and CDR2 SNEGSKA (reference sequence). The CDR3 runs 14 residues. V trimming: 3 bases; J trimming: 4 bases; junction bases outside the gene matches: 6. CDR3 protein: CSASGTADNQPQHF. Here the CDR3 DNA reads TGCAGTGCTAGTGGGACAGCAGATAATCAGCCCCAGCATTTT.

The chain joins TRBV2 to TRBJ2-1; maybe TRBD1 (6 bases). Germline CDR1 reads SNHLY; CDR2 reads FYNNEI. There are 14 residues in the CDR3. Trimming removed 3 bases from V and 8 bases from J, with 14 bases in between. CDR3 loop: CASSERGKGYEQFF. The CDR3 DNA reads TGTGCCAGCAGTGAGAGGGGGAAAGGGTATGAGCAGTTCTTC. Drawing the rest from reference TRBV2 and TRBJ2-1, the complete variable domain is EPEVTQTPSHQVTQMGQEVILRCVPISNHLYFYWYRQILGQKVEFLVSFYNNEISEKSEIFDDQFSVERPDGSNFTLKIRSTKLEDSAMYFCASSERGKGYEQFFGPGTRLTVL.

The chain combines TRBV30 with TRBJ1-1, with D possibly matching TRBD1 (5 bases). The CDR3 extends over 12 amino acids. Trimming stripped 3 bases from V and 7 bases from J, with 12 bases between. Looked up from germline, CDR1 is GTSNPN and CDR2 is SVGIG (reference sequence). DNA of the CDR3: TGTGCCTGGAGGACAGTAGGTGTTGAAGCTTTCTTT. This codes for CAWRTVGVEAFF. Full variable domain (missing parts from reference TRBV30 and TRBJ1-1): SQTIHQWPATLVQPVGSPLSLECTVEGTSNPNLYWYRQAAGRGLQLLFYSVGIGQISSEVPQNLSASRPQDRQFILSSKKLLLSDSGFYLCAWRTVGVEAFFGQGTRLTVV.

The rearrangement links TRBV9 to TRBJ2-7; a possible D gene is TRBD1 (6 bases). Germline CDR1 is SGDLS and CDR2 is YYNGEE. V gave up 1 base and J gave up 5 bases, with 13 bases separating them. The CDR3 consists of 14 residues. Here the CDR3 reads CASSVTGTSNEQYF. In DNA form, the CDR3 reads TGTGCCAGCAGCGTAACCGGGACATCGAACGAGCAGTACTTC. Together with reference TRBV9 and TRBJ2-7, the CDR3 gives the full variable domain: DSGVTQTPKHLITATGQRVTLRCSPRSGDLSVYWYQQSLDQGLQFLIQYYNGEERAKGNILERFSAQQFPDLHSELNLSSLELGDSALYFCASSVTGTSNEQYFGPGTRLTVT.

This chain uses TRBV18 with TRBJ1-4; D ambiguous. Germline values: CDR1 KGHSH, CDR2 LQKENI. This CDR3 has 14 amino acids. V was cut by 1 base and J by 6 bases, with 9 bases left in between. The CDR3 region is CASSPLAKDEKLFF. For the CDR3, the DNA is TGTGCCAGCTCACCACTAGCCAAGGATGAAAAACTGTTTTTT.

The chain carries TRBV5-4 and TRBJ2-7; 9 bases match TRBD2. This CDR3 comprises 16 residues. The J segment lost 1 base and the V segment lost 4 bases, leaving 9 bases of the junction unmatched. Germline CDR1 reads SGHNT; CDR2 reads YYREEE (reference sequence). The CDR3 protein is CASSPPRSGSSYEQYF. In nucleotides, the CDR3 is TGTGCCAGCAGCCCCCCCCGTAGCGGGAGTTCCTACGAGCAGTACTTC.

DNA of the CDR3: TGTGCCAGCAGCGCTTGGACAGGGGGCTTGGACACTGAAGCTTTCTTT. It yields the protein CASSAWTGGLDTEAFF. The chain combines TRBV7-8 with TRBJ1-1, with 11 bases that match TRBD1. Germline assignment: CDR1 SGHVS and CDR2 FQNEAQ. With V trimmed by 5 bases and J by 3 bases, 8 bases remained unmatched. The CDR3 runs to 16 residues.